This T cell receptor beta chain stems from a study of OX40 agonist ivuxolimab in advanced cancers. Study-wide context: Each dose-escalation patient presented with hepatocellular carcinoma, melanoma, renal cell or head and neck cancer.

In regard to this clone: Antigen: not known.

Produced via immunoSEQ multiplex PCR; TCRdb's table is partial and in-frame only. Of tens of thousands of clones in the sample, around 90% are singletons; the top ten hold less than 0.45%. Study-level points and caveats: CD8+ T cells were the subset that, on average, had more expanded clones than CD4+. Low clonal expansion, among the lowest seen, marked partial responders at 0.1-3.0 mg/kg. By week 6 at 0.1 to 3.0 mg/kg, blood CD4+ and CD8+ T cells had expanded clonally.

The germline gives CDR1 SGHTA, CDR2 FQGNSA. V lost 8 bases and J lost 0; bases outside the gene matches: 14. This CDR3 comprises 19 residues. The input for sequencing was CD4+ or CD8+ T cells sorted from blood, taken in a trial of the OX40 agonist ivuxolimab. This sequence originates from an adult with an advanced solid tumor such as melanoma, head and neck, liver or kidney cancer. V and J are TRBV7-2 and TRBJ2-6; 9 bases align to TRBD1. The CDR3, as DNA: TGTGCCAGCCGTGGGCCCACAGGGGGCCCTTTCTCTGGGGCCAACGTCCTGACTTTC. Translating gives CASRGPTGGPFSGANVLTF.